This T cell receptor (beta chain) was retrieved from a study of CD8 T cells in Susac syndrome. Reverse transcription of roughly 0.45 to 1 ug RNA was carried out with random hexamers. TCRdb reprocessed the immunoSEQ multiplex PCR reads via MiXCR and lists one record per CDR3 protein. This sample has hundreds of thousands of distinct CDR3 sequences; around 93% occur once, and the top ten carry 0.082%. Trimming cost V 1 base and J 9 bases; bases outside gene matches: 7. Germline CDR1 and CDR2: GTSNPN and SVGIG (reference sequence). There are 13 residues in the CDR3. This TCR came from a human donor with multiple sclerosis. Input material: CD4+ T cells from PBMCs. This chain links TRBV30 with TRBJ1-2; 8 bases line up with TRBD1. The CDR3 reads CAWSGTGSGSYTF. CDR3 in DNA: TGTGCCTGGAGTGGGACAGGGTCTGGGAGCTACACCTTC.